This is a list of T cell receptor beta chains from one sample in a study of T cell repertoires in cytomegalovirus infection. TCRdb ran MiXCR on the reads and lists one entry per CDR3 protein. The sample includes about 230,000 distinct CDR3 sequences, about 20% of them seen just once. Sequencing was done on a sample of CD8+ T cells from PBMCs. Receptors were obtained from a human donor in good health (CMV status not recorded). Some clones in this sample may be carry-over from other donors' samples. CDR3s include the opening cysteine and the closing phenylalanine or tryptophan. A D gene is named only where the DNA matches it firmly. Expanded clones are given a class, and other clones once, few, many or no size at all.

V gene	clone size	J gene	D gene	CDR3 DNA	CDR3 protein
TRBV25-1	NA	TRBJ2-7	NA	TGTGCCAGCAGTGAATTCCAAGCGGAATACTACGAGCAGTACTTC	CASSEFQAEYYEQYF
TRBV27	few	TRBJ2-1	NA	TGTGCCAGCAGTGAAAGCCCCGCGGGGACCTACAATGAGCAGTTCTTC	CASSESPAGTYNEQFF
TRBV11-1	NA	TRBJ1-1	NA	TGTGCCAGCAGCTCAGAGAAAAACACTGAAGCTTTCTTT	CASSSEKNTEAFF
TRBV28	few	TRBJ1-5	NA	TGTGCCAGCAGTTTCTTCCAAGCTAAACAGCCCCAGCATTTT	CASSFFQAKQPQHF
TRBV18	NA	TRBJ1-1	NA	TGTGCCAGCTCACCTCCCGACGGGAACACTGAAGCTTTCTTT	CASSPPDGNTEAFF
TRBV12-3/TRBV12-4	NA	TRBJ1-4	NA	TGTGCCAGCAGCCAAGACAGTTTAGGAGGTGAAAAACTGTTTTTT	CASSQDSLGGEKLFF
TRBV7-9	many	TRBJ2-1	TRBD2	TGTGCCAGCAGCTTCGCCGGGACTAGCGGGTACAATGAGCAGTTCTTC	CASSFAGTSGYNEQFF
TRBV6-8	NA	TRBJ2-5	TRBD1	TGTGCCAGCAGTCACCAAGGGGACAGAGAAGAGACCCAGTACTTC	CASSHQGDREETQYF
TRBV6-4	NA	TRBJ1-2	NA	TGTGCCAGCCGGCCAGGGCTCGGCTACACCTTC	CASRPGLGYTF
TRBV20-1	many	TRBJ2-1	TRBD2	TGCAGTGCTCGAAACGGACTAGCGGGTGACAATGAGCAGTTCTTC	CSARNGLAGDNEQFF
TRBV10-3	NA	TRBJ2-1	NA	TGTGCCATCAGTAGTCCTGGGGGACCTAACAATGAGCAGTTCTTC	CAISSPGGPNNEQFF
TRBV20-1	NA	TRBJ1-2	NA	TGCAGTGCTAGGGGACCAGAGCCACGGTCTGATGGCTACACCTTC	CSARGPEPRSDGYTF
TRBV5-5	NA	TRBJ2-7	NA	TGTGCCAGCAGCTTGGATACAGCCTACGAGCAGTACTTC	CASSLDTAYEQYF
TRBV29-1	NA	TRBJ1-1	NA	TGCAGCGTTGAAGGGGTGGGACCCGCTGAAGCTTTCTTT	CSVEGVGPAEAFF
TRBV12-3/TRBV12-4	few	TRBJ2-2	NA	TGTGCCACCCGGGGCTTCGCCGGGGAGCTGTTTTTT	CATRGFAGELFF
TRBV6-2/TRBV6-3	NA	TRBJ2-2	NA	TGTGCCAGCAGCCCGGGACAGAACACCGGGGAGCTGTTTTTT	CASSPGQNTGELFF
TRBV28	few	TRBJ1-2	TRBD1	TGTGCCAGCAGTCCGGCCGGGACAGGGACGGGGGGCTACACCTTC	CASSPAGTGTGGYTF
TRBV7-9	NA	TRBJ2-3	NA	TGTGCCAGCAGGCGAGAGGGAGCAGATACGCAGTATTTT	CASRREGADTQYF
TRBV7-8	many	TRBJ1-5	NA	TGTGCCAGCAGCTTAGCGCAGCAAGGTCAGCCCCAGCATTTT	CASSLAQQGQPQHF
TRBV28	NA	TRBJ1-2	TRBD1	TGTGCCAGCAGTTTAAATGTGGACAGGGAAGGCTACACCTTC	CASSLNVDREGYTF
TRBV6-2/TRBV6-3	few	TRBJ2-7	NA	TGTGCCAGCAGCCCAAGGGCAGACATCTACGAGCAGTACTTC	CASSPRADIYEQYF
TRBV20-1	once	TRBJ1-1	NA	TGCAGTGCCGAAGGGGGGGGGCATAATGAAGCTTTCTTT	CSAEGGGHNEAFF
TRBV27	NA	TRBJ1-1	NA	TGTGCCAGCAGTTTCCACACGGGGCCGAACACTGAAGCTTTCTTT	CASSFHTGPNTEAFF
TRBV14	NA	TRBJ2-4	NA	TGTGCCAGCAGCCCCCCCGGGGGCTGGGACATTCAGTACTTC	CASSPPGGWDIQYF
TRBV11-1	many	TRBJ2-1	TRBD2	TGTGCCAGCACGCTCTCAAGCGGGGGATCGGATGAGCAGTTCTTC	CASTLSSGGSDEQFF
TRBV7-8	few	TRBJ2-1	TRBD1	TGTGCCAGCAGCTCGGACAGGAGTTACAATGAGCAGTTCTTC	CASSSDRSYNEQFF
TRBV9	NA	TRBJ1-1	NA	TGTGCCAGCAGCCCGCTCGAGGTGGGGAGCACTGAAGCTTTCTTT	CASSPLEVGSTEAFF